Listed below are T cell receptor beta chains from one sample, sequenced in a study of blood T cell repertoires in COVID-19. Profiled with immunoSEQ multiplex PCR; TCRdb holds only in-frame clones, not every one. The table lists 240,000 or so clones, roughly 79% of them singletons. The sequenced sample consisted of peripheral blood. These receptors were collected from a woman older than 75 with acute or convalescent COVID-19. CDR3s include the opening cysteine and the closing phenylalanine or tryptophan. The order of the fields is J gene, V gene, clone size, D gene, CDR3 DNA, CDR3 protein. A D gene is named only where the DNA matches it firmly. Only some rows state a clone size, as once, few, many or a class for expanded clones.

J gene: TRBJ1-2
V gene: TRBV14
clone size: NA
D gene: NA
CDR3 DNA: TGTGCCAGCAGCCCCCGGCGGCAGTATGGCTACACCTTC
CDR3 protein: CASSPRRQYGYTF

J gene: TRBJ1-1
V gene: TRBV6-6
clone size: NA
D gene: NA
CDR3 DNA: TGTGCCAGCAGTCTCACGGGGGGGTCAGGGGCTTTCTTT
CDR3 protein: CASSLTGGSGAFF

J gene: TRBJ1-1
V gene: TRBV7-8
clone size: NA
D gene: NA
CDR3 DNA: TGTGCCAGCAGCTTAAGTGCAGGGGATGGTGAAGCTTTCTTT
CDR3 protein: CASSLSAGDGEAFF

J gene: TRBJ2-7
V gene: TRBV28
clone size: NA
D gene: TRBD1
CDR3 DNA: TGTGCCAGCAGTCCGGACAGGGCCTACGAGCAGTACTTC
CDR3 protein: CASSPDRAYEQYF

J gene: TRBJ1-5
V gene: TRBV4-1
clone size: NA
D gene: TRBD1
CDR3 DNA: TGCGCCAGCAGCCGGACAGGGGGAGGCAATCAGCCCCAGCATTTT
CDR3 protein: CASSRTGGGNQPQHF

J gene: TRBJ2-4
V gene: TRBV4-3
clone size: NA
D gene: NA
CDR3 DNA: TGCGCCAGCAGCCAAGCGGTTCTAGCCAAAAACATTCAGTACTTC
CDR3 protein: CASSQAVLAKNIQYF

J gene: TRBJ1-2
V gene: TRBV29-1
clone size: NA
D gene: TRBD1
CDR3 DNA: TGCAGCGTTGAAACTGACAGGGAGATCGGCTACACCTTC
CDR3 protein: CSVETDREIGYTF

J gene: TRBJ2-4
V gene: TRBV29-1
clone size: NA
D gene: TRBD2
CDR3 DNA: TGCAGCGTTCGCCTGACTAGCGGGAGGTCGGGGGCCAAAAACATTCAGTACTTC
CDR3 protein: CSVRLTSGRSGAKNIQYF

J gene: TRBJ2-1
V gene: TRBV23-1
clone size: NA
D gene: TRBD2
CDR3 DNA: TGCGCCAGCAGTCAATCGACTAGCGGGAACAATGAGCAGTTCTTC
CDR3 protein: CASSQSTSGNNEQFF

J gene: TRBJ2-2
V gene: TRBV7-3
clone size: once
D gene: NA
CDR3 DNA: TGTGCCAGCAGCTTAAATCCCAGGAACACCGGGGAGCTGTTTTTT
CDR3 protein: CASSLNPRNTGELFF

J gene: TRBJ1-3
V gene: TRBV4-2
clone size: NA
D gene: NA
CDR3 DNA: TGTGCCAGCAGCCAAGATGTTTCGGTCTCTGGAAACACCATATATTTT
CDR3 protein: CASSQDVSVSGNTIYF

J gene: TRBJ2-5
V gene: TRBV5-4
clone size: NA
D gene: TRBD2
CDR3 DNA: TGTGCCAGCAGCGCCGGGGGGGGCAACCGGGAGACCCAGTACTTC
CDR3 protein: CASSAGGGNRETQYF

J gene: TRBJ2-1
V gene: TRBV18
clone size: once
D gene: TRBD2
CDR3 DNA: TGTGCCAGCTCACCACGACTAGCGGGAGGGCCGTGGGAAAGGAATGAGCAGTTCTTC
CDR3 protein: CASSPRLAGGPWERNEQFF

J gene: TRBJ1-4
V gene: TRBV19
clone size: NA
D gene: NA
CDR3 DNA: TGTGCCAGTAGTTTATCTGCAACTAATGAAAAACTGTTTTTT
CDR3 protein: CASSLSATNEKLFF

J gene: TRBJ1-2
V gene: TRBV19
clone size: NA
D gene: NA
CDR3 DNA: TGTGCCAGTATCGCCAGGCACGGCACTAGCTATGGCTACACCTTC
CDR3 protein: CASIARHGTSYGYTF

J gene: TRBJ1-1
V gene: TRBV7-6
clone size: NA
D gene: NA
CDR3 DNA: TGTGCCAGCAGCTTACCAGGAGGGACTGAAGCTTTCTTT
CDR3 protein: CASSLPGGTEAFF

J gene: TRBJ2-3
V gene: TRBV28
clone size: NA
D gene: NA
CDR3 DNA: TGTGCCAGCAGTTTATACCCTCAGGCGCAGTATTTT
CDR3 protein: CASSLYPQAQYF

J gene: TRBJ1-1
V gene: TRBV18
clone size: NA
D gene: TRBD1
CDR3 DNA: TGTGCCAGCTCACCTACGGACAGGGCGAACACTGAAGCTTTCTTT
CDR3 protein: CASSPTDRANTEAFF

J gene: TRBJ1-5
V gene: TRBV28
clone size: NA
D gene: NA
CDR3 DNA: TGTGCCAGCAGTTCGGTGAGTAGGGCCTTTGAGGGAAAGGCCCAGCATTTT
CDR3 protein: CASSSVSRAFEGKAQHF

J gene: TRBJ2-1
V gene: TRBV25-1
clone size: NA
D gene: TRBD2
CDR3 DNA: TGTGCCAGCAGTGCCCCGGGGGGCTCCTACAATGAGCAGTTCTTC
CDR3 protein: CASSAPGGSYNEQFF

J gene: TRBJ2-2
V gene: TRBV19
clone size: NA
D gene: TRBD1
CDR3 DNA: TGTGCCAGTAGTATAGGGCAGGGGGCGATCGGGGAGCTGTTTTTT
CDR3 protein: CASSIGQGAIGELFF

J gene: TRBJ2-1
V gene: TRBV7-2
clone size: NA
D gene: NA
CDR3 DNA: TGTGCCAGCAGCTTATACGGCCTTAGCGCAAGCTCCTACAATGAGCAGTTCTTC
CDR3 protein: CASSLYGLSASSYNEQFF